This T cell receptor (beta chain) was observed in a study of blood T cell repertoires in COVID-19. Study context: The samples span acute and convalescent COVID-19 from the United States, Italy and Spain. Sample material is recorded as cDNA or gDNA derived from T cells, B-cell-depleted T cells, or PBMCs.

Those enrolled in Seattle joined during active infection and were followed longitudinally afterward. The table came from immunoSEQ multiplex PCR; TCRdb's copy has only in-frame clones and leaves some out. The data show some 200,000 clones, roughly 81% seen once. Looked up from germline, CDR1 is SSHAT and CDR2 is FNYEAQ (reference sequence). V lost 5 bases and J lost 3, with 10 bases in between. The CDR3 runs to 13 residues. The sequencing input was peripheral blood. This clonotype originated in a woman aged 80 or older with COVID-19, enrolled during active disease. The chain combines TRBV7-7 with TRBJ2-5; D not resolved. The CDR3 bases are TGTGCCAGCAGCGCGACTGGAAAAGAGACCCAGTACTTC. Amino acid sequence: CASSATGKETQYF. Together with reference TRBV7-7 and TRBJ2-5, the CDR3 gives the full variable domain: GAGVSQSPRYKVTKRGQDVTLRCDPISSHATLYWYQQALGQGPEFLTYFNYEAQPDKSGLPSDRFSAERPEGSISTLTIQRTEQRDSAMYRCASSATGKETQYFGPGTRLLVL.